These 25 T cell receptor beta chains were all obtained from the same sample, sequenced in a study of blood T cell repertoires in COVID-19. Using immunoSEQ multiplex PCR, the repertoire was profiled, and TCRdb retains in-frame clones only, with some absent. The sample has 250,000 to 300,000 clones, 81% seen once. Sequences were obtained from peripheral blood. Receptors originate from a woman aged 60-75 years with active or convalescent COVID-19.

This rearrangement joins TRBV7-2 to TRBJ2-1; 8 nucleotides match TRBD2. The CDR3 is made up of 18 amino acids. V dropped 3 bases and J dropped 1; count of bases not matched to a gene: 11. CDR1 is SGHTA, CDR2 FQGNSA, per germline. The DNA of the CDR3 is TGTGCCAGCAGCTTCGGGATAGCGGGGAAGGGTTCCTACAATGAGCAGTTCTTC. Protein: CASSFGIAGKGSYNEQFF. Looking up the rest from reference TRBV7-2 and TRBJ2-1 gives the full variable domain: GAGVSQSPSNKVTEKGKDVELRCDPISGHTALYWYRQSLGQGLEFLIYFQGNSAPDKSGLPSDRFSAERTGGSVSTLTIQRTQQEDSAVYLCASSFGIAGKGSYNEQFFGPGTRLTVL.

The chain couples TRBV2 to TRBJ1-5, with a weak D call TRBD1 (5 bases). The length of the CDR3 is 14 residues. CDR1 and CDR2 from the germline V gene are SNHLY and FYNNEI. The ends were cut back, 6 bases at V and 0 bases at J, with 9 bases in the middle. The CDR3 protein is CASRETVSNQPQHF. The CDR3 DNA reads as TGTGCCAGCAGGGAGACAGTTAGCAATCAGCCCCAGCATTTT.

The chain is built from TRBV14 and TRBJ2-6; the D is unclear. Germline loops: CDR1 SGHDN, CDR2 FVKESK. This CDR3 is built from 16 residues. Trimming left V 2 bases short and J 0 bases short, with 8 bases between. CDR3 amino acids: CASSQSKHSGANVLTF. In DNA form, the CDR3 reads TGTGCCAGCAGCCAAAGTAAGCACTCTGGGGCCAACGTCCTGACTTTC.

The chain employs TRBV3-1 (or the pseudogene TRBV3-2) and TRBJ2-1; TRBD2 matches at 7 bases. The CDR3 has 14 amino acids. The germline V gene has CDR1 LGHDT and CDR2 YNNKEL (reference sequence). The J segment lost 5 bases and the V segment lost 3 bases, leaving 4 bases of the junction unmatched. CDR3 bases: TGTGCCAGCAGCCAGGTAGCGGGCCACAATGAGCAGTTCTTC. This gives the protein CASSQVAGHNEQFF.

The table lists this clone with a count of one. The CDR3 sequence: CASSEPGTGVQETQYF. The CDR3 DNA is TGTGCCAGCAGCGAGCCAGGGACAGGGGTCCAAGAGACCCAGTACTTC. The chain couples TRBV9 to TRBJ2-5; 10 bases are a match to TRBD1. Germline assignment: CDR1 SGDLS and CDR2 YYNGEE. The CDR3 is 16 amino acids. Trimming took 3 bases from V and 1 from J; bases not matched to a gene: 6.

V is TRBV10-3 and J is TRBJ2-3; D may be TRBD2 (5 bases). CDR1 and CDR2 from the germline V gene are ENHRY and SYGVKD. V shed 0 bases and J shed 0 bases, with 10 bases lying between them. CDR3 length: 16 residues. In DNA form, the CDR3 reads TGTGCCATCAGTGAGTCGTATCGGGGAAGCACAGATACGCAGTATTTT. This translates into CAISESYRGSTDTQYF.

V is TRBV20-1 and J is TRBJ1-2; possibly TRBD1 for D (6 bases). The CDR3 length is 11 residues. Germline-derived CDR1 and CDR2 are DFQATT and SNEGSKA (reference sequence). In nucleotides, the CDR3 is TGCAGAGGCGGCAGGGGTCTTGGCTACACCTTC. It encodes CRGGRGLGYTF.

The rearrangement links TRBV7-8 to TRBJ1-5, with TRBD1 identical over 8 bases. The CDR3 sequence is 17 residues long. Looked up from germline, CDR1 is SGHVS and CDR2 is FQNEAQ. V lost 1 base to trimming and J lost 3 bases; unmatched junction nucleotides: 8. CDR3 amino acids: CASSLEATGVYNQPQHF. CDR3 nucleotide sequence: TGTGCCAGCAGCTTAGAAGCGACAGGGGTGTACAATCAGCCCCAGCATTTT.

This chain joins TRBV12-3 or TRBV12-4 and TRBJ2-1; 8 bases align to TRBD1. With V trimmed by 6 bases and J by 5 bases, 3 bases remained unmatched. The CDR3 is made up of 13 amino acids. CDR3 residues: CASRRTGNNEQFF. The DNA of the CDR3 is TGTGCCAGCAGACGGACAGGGAACAATGAGCAGTTCTTC.

In nucleotides, the CDR3 is TGTGCCAGTAGTGCCCTTGTGGACAGTGGAGCAGATACGCAGTATTTT. Protein product: CASSALVDSGADTQYF. The gene calls are TRBV19 and TRBJ2-3; D may be TRBD1 (6 bases). V lost 5 bases to trimming and J lost 4 bases, with 19 bases between them. Germline CDR1 is LNHDA and CDR2 is SQIVND (reference sequence). CDR3 size: 16 residues. The full variable domain, its missing parts supplied by reference TRBV19 and TRBJ2-3, is DGGITQSPKYLFRKEGQNVTLSCEQNLNHDAMYWYRQDPGQGLRLIYYSQIVNDFQKGDIAEGYSVSREKKESFPLTVTSAQKNPTAFYLCASSALVDSGADTQYFGPGTRLTVL.

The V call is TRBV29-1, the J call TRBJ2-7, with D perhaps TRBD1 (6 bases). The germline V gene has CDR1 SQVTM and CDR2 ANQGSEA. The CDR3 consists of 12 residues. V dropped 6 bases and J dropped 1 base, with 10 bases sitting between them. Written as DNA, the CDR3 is TGCAGCGTCCGACAGGCTTCCTACGAGCAGTACTTC. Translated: CSVRQASYEQYF.

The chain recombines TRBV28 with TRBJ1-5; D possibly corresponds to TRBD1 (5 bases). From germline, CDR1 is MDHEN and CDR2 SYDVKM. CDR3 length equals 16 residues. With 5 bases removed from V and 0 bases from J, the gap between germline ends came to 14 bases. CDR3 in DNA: TGTGCCAGCAGTCCCAGCCGACAGTTTAGCAATCAGCCCCAGCATTTT. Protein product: CASSPSRQFSNQPQHF.

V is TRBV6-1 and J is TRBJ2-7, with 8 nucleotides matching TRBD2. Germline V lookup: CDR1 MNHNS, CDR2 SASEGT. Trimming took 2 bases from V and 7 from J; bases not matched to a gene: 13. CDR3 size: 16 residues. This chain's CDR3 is CASSEIRASGPREQYF. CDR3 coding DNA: TGTGCCAGCAGTGAAATTAGGGCTAGCGGGCCTCGGGAGCAGTACTTC.

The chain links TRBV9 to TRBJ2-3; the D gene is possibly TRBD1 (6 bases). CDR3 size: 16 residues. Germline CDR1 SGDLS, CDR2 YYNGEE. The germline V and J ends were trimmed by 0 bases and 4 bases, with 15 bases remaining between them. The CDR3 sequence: CASSVAVRGTADTQYF. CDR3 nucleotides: TGTGCCAGCAGCGTAGCTGTGAGGGGGACGGCAGATACGCAGTATTTT.

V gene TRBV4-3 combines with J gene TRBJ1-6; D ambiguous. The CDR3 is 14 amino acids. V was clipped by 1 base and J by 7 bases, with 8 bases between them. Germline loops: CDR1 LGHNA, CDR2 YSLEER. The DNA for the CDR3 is TGCGCCAGCAGCCAAGGGGTCGGGAATTCACCCCTCCACTTT. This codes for CASSQGVGNSPLHF.

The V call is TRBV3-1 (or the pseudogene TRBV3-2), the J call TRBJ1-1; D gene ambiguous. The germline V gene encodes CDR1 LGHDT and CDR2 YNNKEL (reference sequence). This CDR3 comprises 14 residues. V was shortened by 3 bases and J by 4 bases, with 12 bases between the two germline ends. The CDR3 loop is CASSHPGEGTEAFF. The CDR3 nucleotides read TGTGCCAGCAGCCACCCAGGAGAGGGCACTGAAGCTTTCTTT.

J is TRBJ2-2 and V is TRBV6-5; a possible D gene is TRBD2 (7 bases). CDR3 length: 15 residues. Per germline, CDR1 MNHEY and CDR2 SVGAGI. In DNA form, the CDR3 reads TGTGCAGGGGGGGCCGTGACGAGAAATACCGGGGAGCTGTTTTTT. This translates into CAGGAVTRNTGELFF.

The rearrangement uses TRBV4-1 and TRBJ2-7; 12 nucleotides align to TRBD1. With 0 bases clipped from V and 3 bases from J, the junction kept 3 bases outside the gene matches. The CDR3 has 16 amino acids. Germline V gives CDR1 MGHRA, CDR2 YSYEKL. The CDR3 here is CASSQEGQGAIYEQYF. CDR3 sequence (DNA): TGCGCCAGCAGCCAAGAGGGACAGGGGGCAATCTACGAGCAGTACTTC.

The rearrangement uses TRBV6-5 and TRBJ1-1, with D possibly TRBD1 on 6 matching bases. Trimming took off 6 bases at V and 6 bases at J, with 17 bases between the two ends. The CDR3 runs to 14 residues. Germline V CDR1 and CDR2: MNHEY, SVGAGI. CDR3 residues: CASRQQGKGSEAFF. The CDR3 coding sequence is TGTGCCAGCAGACAACAGGGTAAGGGTTCTGAAGCTTTCTTT.

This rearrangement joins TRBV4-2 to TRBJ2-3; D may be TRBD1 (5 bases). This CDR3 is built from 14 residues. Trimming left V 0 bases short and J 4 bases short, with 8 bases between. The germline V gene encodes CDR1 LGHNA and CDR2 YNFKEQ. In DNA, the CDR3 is TGTGCCAGCAGCCAAGACCGACAGTCAGATACGCAGTATTTT. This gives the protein CASSQDRQSDTQYF.

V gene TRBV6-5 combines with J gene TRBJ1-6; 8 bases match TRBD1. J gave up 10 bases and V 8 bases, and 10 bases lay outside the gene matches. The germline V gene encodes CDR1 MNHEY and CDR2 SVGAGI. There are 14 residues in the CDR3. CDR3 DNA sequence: TGTGCCAGCCTGGACAGGGAAAGTCGATCACCCCTCCACTTT. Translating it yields CASLDRESRSPLHF.

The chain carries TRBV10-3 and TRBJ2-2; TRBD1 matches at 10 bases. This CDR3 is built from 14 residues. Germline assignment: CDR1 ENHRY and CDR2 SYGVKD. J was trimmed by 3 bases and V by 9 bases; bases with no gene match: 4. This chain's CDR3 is CAMGQGRDTGELFF. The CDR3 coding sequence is TGTGCCATGGGACAGGGGAGGGACACCGGGGAGCTGTTTTTT.

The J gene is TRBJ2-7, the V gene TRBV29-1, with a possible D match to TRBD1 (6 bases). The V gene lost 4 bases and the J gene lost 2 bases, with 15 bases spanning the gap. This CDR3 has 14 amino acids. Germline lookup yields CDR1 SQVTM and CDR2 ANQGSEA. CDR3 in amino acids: CSVGLGTPPYEQYF. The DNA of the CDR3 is TGCAGCGTTGGGCTTGGGACACCACCCTACGAGCAGTACTTC.

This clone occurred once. DNA for the CDR3: TGTGCCAGCAGTTACTCGGGGGGAATGAACACTGAAGCTTTCTTT. Its protein product is CASSYSGGMNTEAFF. The V gene is TRBV6-5, the J gene TRBJ1-1; a possible D gene is TRBD1 (5 bases). From germline, CDR1 is MNHEY and CDR2 SVGAGI. V was pared by 0 bases and J by 0 bases, with 8 bases between. This CDR3 has 15 residues.

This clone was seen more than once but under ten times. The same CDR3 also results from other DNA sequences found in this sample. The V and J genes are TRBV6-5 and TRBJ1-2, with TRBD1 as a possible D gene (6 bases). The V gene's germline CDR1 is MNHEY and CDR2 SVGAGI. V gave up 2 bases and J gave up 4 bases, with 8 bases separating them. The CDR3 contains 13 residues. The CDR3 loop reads CASSYGQSYGYTF. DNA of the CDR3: TGTGCCAGCAGTTACGGACAGAGCTATGGCTACACCTTC.